This TCR beta chain was found in a study of OX40 agonist ivuxolimab in advanced cancers. As for the study in general: It was ivuxolimab, an agonistic anti-OX40 (CD134) antibody, that patients were treated with. Hepatocellular carcinoma, melanoma, renal cell or head and neck cancer was diagnosed in the dose-escalation patients. The study's findings and limits: People who partly responded at 0.1-3.0 mg/kg had some of the least clonal expansion seen.

Remarks on this clone: Its antigen is unknown.

Germline V gives CDR1 GTSNPN, CDR2 SVGIG (reference sequence). The CDR3 extends over 15 amino acids. The V end was cut by 0 bases, the J end by 1 base, with 12 bases between. Patients with autoimmune history or systemic immunosuppression were excluded. Generated by immunoSEQ multiplex PCR, the TCRdb table keeps only in-frame clones and is missing some. The table records about 50,000 clones, approximately 79% of them present only once. The chain carries TRBV30 and TRBJ2-5, with a tentative D call TRBD1 (6 bases). The input for sequencing was CD4+ or CD8+ T cells sorted from blood, taken in a trial of the OX40 agonist ivuxolimab. This sequence originates from an adult with an advanced solid tumor such as melanoma, head and neck, liver or kidney cancer. CDR3 residues: CAWSVPRTAQETQYF. The CDR3 DNA is TGTGCCTGGAGTGTACCCCGGACAGCCCAAGAGACCCAGTACTTC.